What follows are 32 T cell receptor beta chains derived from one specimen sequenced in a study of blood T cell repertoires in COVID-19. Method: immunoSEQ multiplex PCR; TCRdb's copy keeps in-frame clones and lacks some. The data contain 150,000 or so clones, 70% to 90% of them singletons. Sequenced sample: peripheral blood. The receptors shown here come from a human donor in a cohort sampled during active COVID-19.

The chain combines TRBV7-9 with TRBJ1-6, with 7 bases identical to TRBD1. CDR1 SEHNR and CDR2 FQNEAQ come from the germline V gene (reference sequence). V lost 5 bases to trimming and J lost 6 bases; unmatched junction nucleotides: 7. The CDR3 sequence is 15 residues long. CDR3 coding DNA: TGTGCCAGCAGCGAGAAGGGGGCTACTAATTCACCCCTCCACTTT. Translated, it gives CASSEKGATNSPLHF.

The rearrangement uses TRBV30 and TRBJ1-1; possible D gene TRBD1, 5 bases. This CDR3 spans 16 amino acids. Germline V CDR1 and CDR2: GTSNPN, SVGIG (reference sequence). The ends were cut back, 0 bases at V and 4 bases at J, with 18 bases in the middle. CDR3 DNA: TGTGCCTGGAGTGTACGTGGATATGGGGGAGGCACTGAAGCTTTCTTT. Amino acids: CAWSVRGYGGGTEAFF.

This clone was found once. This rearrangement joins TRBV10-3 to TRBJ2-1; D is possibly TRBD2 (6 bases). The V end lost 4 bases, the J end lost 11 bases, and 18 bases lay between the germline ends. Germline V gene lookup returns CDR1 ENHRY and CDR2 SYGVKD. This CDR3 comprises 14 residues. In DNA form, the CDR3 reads TGTGCCATCAGTGGTGACACCGGGGGAGTTAAGCAGTTCTTC. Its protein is CAISGDTGGVKQFF.

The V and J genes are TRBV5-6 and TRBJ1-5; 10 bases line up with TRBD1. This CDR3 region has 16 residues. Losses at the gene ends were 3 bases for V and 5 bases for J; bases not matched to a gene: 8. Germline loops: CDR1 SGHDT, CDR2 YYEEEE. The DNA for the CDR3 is TGTGCCAGCAGCTCGGGTCTCGGGACAGGGGATCAGCCCCAGCATTTT. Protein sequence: CASSSGLGTGDQPQHF.

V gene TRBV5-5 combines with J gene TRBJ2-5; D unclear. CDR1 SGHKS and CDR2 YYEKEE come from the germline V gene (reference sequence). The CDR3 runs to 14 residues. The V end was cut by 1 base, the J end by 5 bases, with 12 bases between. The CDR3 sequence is CASSLFGAEETQYF. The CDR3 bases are TGTGCCAGCAGCTTGTTCGGCGCGGAGGAGACCCAGTACTTC.

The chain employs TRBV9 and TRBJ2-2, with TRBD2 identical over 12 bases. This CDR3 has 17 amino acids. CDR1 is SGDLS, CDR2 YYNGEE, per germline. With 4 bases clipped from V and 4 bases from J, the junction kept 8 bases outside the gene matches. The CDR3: CASSPGTSGLRTGELFF. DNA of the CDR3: TGTGCCAGCAGCCCAGGGACTAGCGGGTTACGCACCGGGGAGCTGTTTTTT.

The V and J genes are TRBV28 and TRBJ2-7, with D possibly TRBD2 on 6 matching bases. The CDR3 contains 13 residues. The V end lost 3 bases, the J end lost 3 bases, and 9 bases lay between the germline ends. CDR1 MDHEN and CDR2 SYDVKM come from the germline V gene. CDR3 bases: TGTGCCAGCAGTTTTACGGGGGACTACGAGCAGTACTTC. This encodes CASSFTGDYEQYF. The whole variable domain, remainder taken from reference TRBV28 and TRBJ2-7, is DVKVTQSSRYLVKRTGEKVFLECVQDMDHENMFWYRQDPGLGLRLIYFSYDVKMKEKGDIPEGYSVSREKKERFSLILESASTNQTSMYLCASSFTGDYEQYFGPGTRLTVT.

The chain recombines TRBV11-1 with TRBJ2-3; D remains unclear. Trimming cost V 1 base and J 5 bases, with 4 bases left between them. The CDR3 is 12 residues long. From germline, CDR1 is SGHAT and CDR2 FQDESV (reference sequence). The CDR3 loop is CASSLGRDTQYF. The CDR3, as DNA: TGTGCCAGCAGCTTAGGTCGAGATACGCAGTATTTT.

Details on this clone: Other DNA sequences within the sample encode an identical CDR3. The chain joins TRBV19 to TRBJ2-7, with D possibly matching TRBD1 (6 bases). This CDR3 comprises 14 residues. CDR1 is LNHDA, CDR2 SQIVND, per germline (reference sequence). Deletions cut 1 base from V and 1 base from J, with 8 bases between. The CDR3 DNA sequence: TGTGCCAGTAGTATAGGGCAGGGGTCCTACGAGCAGTACTTC. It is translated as CASSIGQGSYEQYF.

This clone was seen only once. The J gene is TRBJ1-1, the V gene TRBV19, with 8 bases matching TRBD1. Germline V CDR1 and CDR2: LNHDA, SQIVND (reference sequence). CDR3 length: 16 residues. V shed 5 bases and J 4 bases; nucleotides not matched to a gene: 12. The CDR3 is CASSPFTGGRITEAFF. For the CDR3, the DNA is TGTGCCAGTAGTCCATTTACAGGGGGGAGGATCACTGAAGCTTTCTTT.

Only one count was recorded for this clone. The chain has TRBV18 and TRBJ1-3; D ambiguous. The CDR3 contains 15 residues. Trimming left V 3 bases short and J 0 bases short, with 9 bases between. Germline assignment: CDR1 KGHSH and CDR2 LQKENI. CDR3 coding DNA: TGTGCCAGCTCACCTCCGGCAGGCTCTGGAAACACCATATATTTT. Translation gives CASSPPAGSGNTIYF. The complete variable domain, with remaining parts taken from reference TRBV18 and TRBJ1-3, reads NAGVMQNPRHLVRRRGQEARLRCSPMKGHSHVYWYRQLPEEGLKFMVYLQKENIIDESGMPKERFSAEFPKEGPSILRIQQVVRGDSAAYFCASSPPAGSGNTIYFGEGSWLTVV.

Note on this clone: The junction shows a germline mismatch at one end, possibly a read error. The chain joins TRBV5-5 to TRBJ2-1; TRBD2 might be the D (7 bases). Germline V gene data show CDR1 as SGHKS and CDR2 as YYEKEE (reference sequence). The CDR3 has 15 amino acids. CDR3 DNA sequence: TGTGCCCGCAGCTTATCCGGCCCGGGGGGCGGGGAGCAGTTCTTC. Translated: CARSLSGPGGGEQFF.

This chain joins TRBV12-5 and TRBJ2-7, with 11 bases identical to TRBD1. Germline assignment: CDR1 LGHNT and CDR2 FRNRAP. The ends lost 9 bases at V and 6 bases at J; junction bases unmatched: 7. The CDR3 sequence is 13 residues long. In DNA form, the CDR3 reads TGTGCTAGCTCCGGGACAGGGGGTCCCGAGCAGTACTTC. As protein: CASSGTGGPEQYF.

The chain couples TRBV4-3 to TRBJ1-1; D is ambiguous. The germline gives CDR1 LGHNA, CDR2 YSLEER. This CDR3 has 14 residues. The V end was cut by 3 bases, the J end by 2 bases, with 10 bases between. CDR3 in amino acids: CASSHLVSNTEAFF. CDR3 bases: TGCGCCAGCAGCCATTTAGTCTCCAACACTGAAGCTTTCTTT.

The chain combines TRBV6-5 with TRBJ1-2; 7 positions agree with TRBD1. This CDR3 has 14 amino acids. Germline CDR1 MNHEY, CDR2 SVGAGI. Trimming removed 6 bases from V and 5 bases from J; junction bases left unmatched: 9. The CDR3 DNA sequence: TGTGCCAGCAGGGACACAGGGGCAGGATATGGCTACACCTTC. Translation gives CASRDTGAGYGYTF.

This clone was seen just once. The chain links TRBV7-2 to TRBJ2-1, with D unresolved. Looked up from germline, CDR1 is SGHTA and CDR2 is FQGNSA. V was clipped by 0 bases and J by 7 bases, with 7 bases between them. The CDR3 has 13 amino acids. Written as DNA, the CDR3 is TGTGCCAGCAGCTTAGCGCTACAGAATGAGCAGTTCTTC. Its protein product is CASSLALQNEQFF.

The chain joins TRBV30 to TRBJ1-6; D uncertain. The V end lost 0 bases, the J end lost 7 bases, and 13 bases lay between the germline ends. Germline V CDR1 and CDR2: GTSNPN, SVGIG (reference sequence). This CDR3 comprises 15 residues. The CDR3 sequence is CAWSVLRTKNSPLHF. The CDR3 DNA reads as TGTGCCTGGAGTGTATTGAGGACTAAAAATTCACCCCTCCACTTT.

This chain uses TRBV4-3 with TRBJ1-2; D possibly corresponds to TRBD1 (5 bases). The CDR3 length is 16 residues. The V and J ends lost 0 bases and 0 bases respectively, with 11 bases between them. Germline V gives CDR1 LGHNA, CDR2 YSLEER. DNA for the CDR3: TGCGCCAGCAGCCAAGAAGGGGCACCATCTAACTATGGCTACACCTTC. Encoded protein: CASSQEGAPSNYGYTF.

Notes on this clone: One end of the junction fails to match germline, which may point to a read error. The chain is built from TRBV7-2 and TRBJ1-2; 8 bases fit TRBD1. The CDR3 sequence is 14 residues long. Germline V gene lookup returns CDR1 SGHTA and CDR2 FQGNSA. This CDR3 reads CASSLVQGAKSFSF. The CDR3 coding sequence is TGTGCCAGCAGCTTAGTTCAGGGGGCCAAGTCGTTCTCCTTC.

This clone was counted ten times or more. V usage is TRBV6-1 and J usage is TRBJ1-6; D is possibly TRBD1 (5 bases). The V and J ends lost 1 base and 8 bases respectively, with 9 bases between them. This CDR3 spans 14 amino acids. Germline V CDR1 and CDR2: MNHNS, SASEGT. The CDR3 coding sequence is TGTGCCAGCAGTGAAGAACAGGAGTATTCACCCCTCCACTTT. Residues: CASSEEQEYSPLHF.

The CDR3 loop reads CASSLVSGTGVVNEQFF. The CDR3 nucleotides are TGTGCCAGCAGCTTAGTATCTGGGACAGGGGTCGTCAATGAGCAGTTCTTC. The J gene is TRBJ2-1, the V gene TRBV7-9, with 10 bases aligning to TRBD1. Per the germline V gene, CDR1 is SEHNR and CDR2 is FQNEAQ (reference sequence). This CDR3 comprises 17 residues. Trimming at V came to 1 base and at J to 6 bases, leaving 9 bases not matched to a gene.

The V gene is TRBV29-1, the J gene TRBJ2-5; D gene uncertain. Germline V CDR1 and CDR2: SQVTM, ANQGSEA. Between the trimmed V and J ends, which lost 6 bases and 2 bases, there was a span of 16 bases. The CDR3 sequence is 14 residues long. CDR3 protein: CSVLGAAGQETQYF. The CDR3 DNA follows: TGCAGCGTCTTGGGCGCCGCCGGTCAAGAGACCCAGTACTTC. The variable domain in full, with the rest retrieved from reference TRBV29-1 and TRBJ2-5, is SAVISQKPSRDICQRGTSLTIQCQVDSQVTMMFWYRQQPGQSLTLIATANQGSEATYESGFVIDKFPISRPNLTFSTLTVSNMSPEDSSIYLCSVLGAAGQETQYFGPGTRLLVL.

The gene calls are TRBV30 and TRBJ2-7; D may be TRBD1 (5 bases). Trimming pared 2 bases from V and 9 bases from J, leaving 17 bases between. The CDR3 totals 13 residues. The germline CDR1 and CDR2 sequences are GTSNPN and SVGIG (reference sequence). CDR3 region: CAWSPGPLFGQYF. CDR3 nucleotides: TGTGCCTGGAGTCCAGGGCCCCTTTTTGGGCAGTACTTC.

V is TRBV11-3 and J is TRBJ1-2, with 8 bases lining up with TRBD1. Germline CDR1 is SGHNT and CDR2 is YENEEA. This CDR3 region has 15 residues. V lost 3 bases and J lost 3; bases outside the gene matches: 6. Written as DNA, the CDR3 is TGTGCCAGCAGCTTCCGGACAGGGTCTCACTATGGCTACACCTTC. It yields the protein CASSFRTGSHYGYTF.

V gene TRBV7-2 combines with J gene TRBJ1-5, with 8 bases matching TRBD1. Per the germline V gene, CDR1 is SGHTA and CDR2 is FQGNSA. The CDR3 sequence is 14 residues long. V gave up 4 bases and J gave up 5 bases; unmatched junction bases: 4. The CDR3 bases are TGTGCCAGCAGCTCGACAGGGGTGGATCAGCCCCAGCATTTT. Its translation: CASSSTGVDQPQHF.

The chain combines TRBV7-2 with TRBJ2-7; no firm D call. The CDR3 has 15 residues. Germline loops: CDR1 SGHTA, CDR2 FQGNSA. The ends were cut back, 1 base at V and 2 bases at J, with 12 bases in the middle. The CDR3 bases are TGTGCCAGCAGCTTAGATGTTTCTAGAACCTACGAGCAGTACTTC. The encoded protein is CASSLDVSRTYEQYF.

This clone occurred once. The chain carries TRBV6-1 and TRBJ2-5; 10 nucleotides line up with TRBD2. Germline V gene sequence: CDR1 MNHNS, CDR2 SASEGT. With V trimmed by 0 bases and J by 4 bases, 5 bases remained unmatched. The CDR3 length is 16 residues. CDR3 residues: CASSEASGRARETQYF. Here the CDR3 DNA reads TGTGCCAGCAGTGAAGCCAGCGGGAGGGCCCGAGAGACCCAGTACTTC.

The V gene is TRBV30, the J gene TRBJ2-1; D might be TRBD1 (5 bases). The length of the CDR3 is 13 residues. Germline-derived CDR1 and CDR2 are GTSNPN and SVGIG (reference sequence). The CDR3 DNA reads TGTGTCGGGCACAGGCAAGGCAACAATGAGCAGTTCTTC. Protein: CVGHRQGNNEQFF.

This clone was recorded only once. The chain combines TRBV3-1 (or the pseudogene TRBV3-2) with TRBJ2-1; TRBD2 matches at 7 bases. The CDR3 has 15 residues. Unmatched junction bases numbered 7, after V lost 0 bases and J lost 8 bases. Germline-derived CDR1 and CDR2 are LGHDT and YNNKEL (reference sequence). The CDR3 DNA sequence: TGTGCCAGCAGCCAAGATTGGGGGGGTTGGGATGAGCAGTTCTTC. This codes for CASSQDWGGWDEQFF.

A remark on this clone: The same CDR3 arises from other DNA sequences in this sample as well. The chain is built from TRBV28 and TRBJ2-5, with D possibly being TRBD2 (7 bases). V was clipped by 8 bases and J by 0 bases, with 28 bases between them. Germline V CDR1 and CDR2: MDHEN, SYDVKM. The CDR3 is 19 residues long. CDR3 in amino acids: CASGSPHRGDTEYQETQYF. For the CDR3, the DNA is TGTGCCAGCGGCTCCCCCCACCGGGGGGACACCGAATACCAAGAGACCCAGTACTTC.

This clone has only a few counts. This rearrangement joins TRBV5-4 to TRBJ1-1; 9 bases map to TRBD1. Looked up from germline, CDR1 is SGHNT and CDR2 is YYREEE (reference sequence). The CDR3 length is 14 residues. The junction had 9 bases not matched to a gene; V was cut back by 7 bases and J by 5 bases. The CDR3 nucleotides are TGTGCCAGCGGGGCGGGACAGGGAGTAACTGAAGCTTTCTTT. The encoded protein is CASGAGQGVTEAFF.

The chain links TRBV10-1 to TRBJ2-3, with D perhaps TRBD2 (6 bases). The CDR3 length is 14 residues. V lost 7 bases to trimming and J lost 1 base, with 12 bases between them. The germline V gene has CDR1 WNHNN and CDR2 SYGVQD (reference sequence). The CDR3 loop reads CASMEGPGTDTQYF. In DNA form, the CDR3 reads TGCGCCAGCATGGAGGGGCCCGGCACAGATACGCAGTATTTT.